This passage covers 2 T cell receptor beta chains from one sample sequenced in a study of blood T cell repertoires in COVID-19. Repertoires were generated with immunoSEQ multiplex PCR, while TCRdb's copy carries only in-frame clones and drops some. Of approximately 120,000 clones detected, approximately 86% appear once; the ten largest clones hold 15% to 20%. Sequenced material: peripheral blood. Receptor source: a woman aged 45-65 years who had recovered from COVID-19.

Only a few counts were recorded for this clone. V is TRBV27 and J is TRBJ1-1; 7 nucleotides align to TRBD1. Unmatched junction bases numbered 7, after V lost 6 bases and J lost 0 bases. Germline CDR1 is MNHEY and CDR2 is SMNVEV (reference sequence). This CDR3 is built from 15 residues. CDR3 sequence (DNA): TGTGCCAGCAGAGAACAGGGGCCCATGAACACTGAAGCTTTCTTT. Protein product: CASREQGPMNTEAFF.

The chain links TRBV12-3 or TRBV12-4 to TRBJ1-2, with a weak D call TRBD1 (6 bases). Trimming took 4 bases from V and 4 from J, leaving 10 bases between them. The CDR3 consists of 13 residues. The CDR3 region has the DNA TGTGCCAGCAGTTCAGGGGCACCCTATGGCTACACCTTC. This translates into CASSSGAPYGYTF.